The T cell receptor beta chain described here comes from a study of OX40 agonist ivuxolimab in advanced cancers. The wider study: From 23 to 79 years was the age range, with a mean of around 60 years, and approximately 84% were male.

Study-wide points: Blood T cells, both CD4+ and CD8+, expanded clonally by week 6 at 0.1 to 3.0 mg/kg.

This CDR3 has 16 residues. Looked up from germline, CDR1 is MGHRA and CDR2 is YSYEKL. Trimming took off 5 bases at V and 0 bases at J, with 14 bases between the two ends. Remarks on this clone: The antigen is unknown.

The assay was immunoSEQ multiplex PCR, and TCRdb's table has in-frame clones only and misses some. The sample lists approximately 40,000 clones; 70% to 85% were seen once. The origin of this receptor is an adult with an advanced solid tumor such as melanoma, head and neck, liver or kidney cancer. V is TRBV4-1 and J is TRBJ2-1, with a possible D match to TRBD2 (6 bases). Here the sequenced sample was CD4+ or CD8+ T cells sorted from blood, taken in a trial of the OX40 agonist ivuxolimab. In DNA form, the CDR3 reads TGCGCCAGCAGCTTGGGGGGAAGGGGCTCCTACAATGAGCAGTTCTTC. This sequence encodes CASSLGGRGSYNEQFF.